This T cell receptor beta chain was sequenced in a study of Graves' ophthalmopathy and Graves' hyperthyroidism (dated by TCRdb to 2016 to 2019). Broadly, across the study: Peripheral blood was collected at initial diagnosis, prior to any treatment. TCR beta repertoire signatures were used to distinguish Graves' ophthalmopathy from Graves' hyperthyroidism and to predict progression to ophthalmopathy. In total, 135 blood samples were TCR-sequenced: 40 to 45 ophthalmopathy, under 80 hyperthyroidism and some 17 hyperthyroidism-to-ophthalmopathy patients. To explore V-J signatures that separate ophthalmopathy from hyperthyroidism, a discovery set of 100 patients was enrolled, consisting of 43 with ophthalmopathy and approximately 57 with stable hyperthyroidism. For independent validation, a separate cohort was made up of 18 hyperthyroidism patients plus 17 patients who later progressed from hyperthyroidism to ophthalmopathy. In more than five hyperthyroidism patients, the T-cell repertoires found in thyroid tissue were compared with those found in blood. Once sampling was done, hyperthyroidism patients were given methimazole at a starting dose of 30 mg daily, while ophthalmopathy patients were given high-dose intravenous methylprednisolone. The research as a whole found: Most expanded thyroid clonotypes with a frequency above 0.001 also appeared in blood, which suggests that blood repertoires may reflect the immune response in the thyroid. In cross-validation, the 13-signature model distinguished ophthalmopathy from stable hyperthyroidism with approximately 90% sensitivity and nearly 82% specificity, and in the test set the corresponding values were about 80% and 75%. In validation, the model predicted ophthalmopathy progression with roughly 68% sensitivity and about 77% specificity; roughly 11 predicted patients were CT-confirmed with GO in a median of approximately 6.5 months. Sample size was not statistically predetermined, and group allocation was not concealed from the investigators.

Patients with ophthalmopathy had moderately to severely active disease, with a Clinical Activity Score of 3 or more, a NOSPECS grade of 4 or more, and a disease duration of less than 3 months. Patients with other autoimmune diseases, uncontrolled infections, pregnancy or lactation were excluded from the study. Clinical symptoms, serum thyroxine, TRAb, thyroid ultrasound and orbital computed tomography formed the basis of the diagnosis. Using Ficoll-Paque density gradient centrifugation, PBMCs were isolated from 9.5 to 10 ml of fresh peripheral blood. Total RNA was extracted using Trizol reagent, and RNA quality was checked on an Agilent 2100 Bioanalyzer. V drops 11 bases and J drops 7 bases, leaving 17 bases in between. Including cysteine and phenylalanine, the CDR3 has 13 amino acids. Of all the DNA, just the CDR3 is kept, 39 bases in frame from base 1. According to the germline V gene, CDR1 reads KGHDR and CDR2 reads SFDVKD.

For repertoire sequencing, the TCR beta CDR3 regions were amplified from RNA transcripts. The first round was an RT-PCR using HTBI primers with the Qiagen OneStep RT-PCR kit, and this first round was followed by a second-round multiplex PCR, then size selection and purification. Libraries were sequenced on an Illumina HiSeq2000 using paired-end 100 bp reads. Per the authors' processing: SOAPnuke was used for read processing, and reads with adapters, uncalled bases, a mean Phred below 15, or no exact constant-primer or identifier match were discarded. COPE v1.2.5 was used to merge the high-quality paired reads. Each unique nucleotide sequence was treated as a clonotype, and MiTCR v1.1 was used to align the clonotypes to the IMGT TRB V, D and J references. Only V-J combinations with frequency above 0.0001 were analysed, covering approximately 99% of repertoires. For each V-J combination, a TCR clonal expansion and chaos score was defined as the ratio of F50 clonal expansion to chaos observed in the TCRdist matrix. Features were reduced by Welch's t-statistics and random forest to approximately 13 V-J combinations, which fed a naive Bayes classifier. Thyroid-blood repertoire similarity was quantified with the Morisita-Horn index. The public reads were reprocessed in TCRdb via fastp at Q25 and MiXCR, keeping in-frame beta chains. A single entry per CDR3 protein holds the most common genes and DNA from its merged rows. The V and J calls and clone size are TCRdb's, not the authors'. Here the sample has some 750,000 distinct CDR3 sequences; roughly two fifths occur a single time. The ten most abundant clones make up approximately 43% of the sample.

This clonotype was recorded a few times. Its specific antigen is unknown. Base qualities were left out, and no much larger clone turns up one base away. This receptor was taken from an adult man with Graves' ophthalmopathy. The V gene is TRBV24-1 and the J gene is TRBJ1-5; no D segment can be confidently identified. Sequenced: peripheral blood. The CDR3 protein: CASRHLLGQPQHF. The DNA reads TGTGCCAGCAGGCATCTCCTCGGGCAGCCCCAGCATTTT.